This T cell receptor (beta chain) was captured in a study of early T cells in non-severe SARS-CoV-2 infection. Study-wide context: Sequencing was performed on bulk RNA from unsorted whole blood, leaving chains unpaired.

Study-wide results and limits: VDJdb matches were skewed toward anti-spike CD8 T cell responses.

V shed 1 base, J shed 2 bases, and the junction held 5 bases outside the gene matches. There are 16 residues in the CDR3. Each CDR3 protein gets one entry after TCRdb re-called the 5' RACE reads with MiXCR. The sample includes 68,000 or so distinct CDR3 sequences, around 9.9% of them seen just once. As to this clonotype: Antigen specificity is unknown.

The source is an adult who was a healthcare worker with PCR-confirmed SARS-CoV-2 infection or an uninfected control (not recorded which). Sequenced material: whole blood. This chain links TRBV12-3 or TRBV12-4 with TRBJ2-1, with TRBD2 matching over 7 bases. The CDR3 DNA sequence: TGTGCCAGCAGTTTAGGGGGGAGGGCACCCTACAATGAGCAGTTCTTC. Translating it yields CASSLGGRAPYNEQFF.